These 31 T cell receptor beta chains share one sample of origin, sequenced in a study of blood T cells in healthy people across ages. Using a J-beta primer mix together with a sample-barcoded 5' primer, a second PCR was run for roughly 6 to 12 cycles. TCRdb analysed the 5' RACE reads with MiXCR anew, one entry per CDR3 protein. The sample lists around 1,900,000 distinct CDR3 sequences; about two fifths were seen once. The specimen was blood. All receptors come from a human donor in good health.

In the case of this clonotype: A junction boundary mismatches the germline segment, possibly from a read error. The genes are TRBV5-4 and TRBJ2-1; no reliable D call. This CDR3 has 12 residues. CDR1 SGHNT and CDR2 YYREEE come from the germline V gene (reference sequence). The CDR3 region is CASSLRGNERFF. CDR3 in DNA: TGTGCCAGCAGCTTGAGAGGCAATGAGCGGTTCTTC.

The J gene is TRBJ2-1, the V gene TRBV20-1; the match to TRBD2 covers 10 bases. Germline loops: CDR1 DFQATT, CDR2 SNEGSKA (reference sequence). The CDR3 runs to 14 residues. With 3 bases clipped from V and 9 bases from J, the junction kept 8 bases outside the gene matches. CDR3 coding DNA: TGCAGTGCTAGTCCCAGCGGGGGGGCAAGTGAGCAGTTCTTC. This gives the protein CSASPSGGASEQFF.

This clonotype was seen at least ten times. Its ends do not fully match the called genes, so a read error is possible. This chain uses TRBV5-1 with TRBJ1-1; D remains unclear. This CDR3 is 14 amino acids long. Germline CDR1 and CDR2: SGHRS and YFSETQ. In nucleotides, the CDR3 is TGTGCCAGCAGTTTAGTGGGAACGAACACTGAAGCTTTCTTT. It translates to CASSLVGTNTEAFF.

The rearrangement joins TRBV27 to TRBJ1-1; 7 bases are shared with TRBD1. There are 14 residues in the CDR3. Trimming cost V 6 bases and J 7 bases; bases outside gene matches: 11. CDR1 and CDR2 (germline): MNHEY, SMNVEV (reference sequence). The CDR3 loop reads CASRPTGTVIEAFF. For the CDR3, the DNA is TGTGCCAGCAGGCCGACAGGGACTGTAATTGAAGCTTTCTTT.

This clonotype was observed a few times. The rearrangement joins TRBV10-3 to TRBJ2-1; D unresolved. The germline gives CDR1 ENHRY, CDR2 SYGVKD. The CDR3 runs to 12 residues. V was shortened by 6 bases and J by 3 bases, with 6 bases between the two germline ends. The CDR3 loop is CAISPSYNEQFF. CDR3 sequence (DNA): TGTGCCATCAGCCCCAGCTACAATGAGCAGTTCTTC.

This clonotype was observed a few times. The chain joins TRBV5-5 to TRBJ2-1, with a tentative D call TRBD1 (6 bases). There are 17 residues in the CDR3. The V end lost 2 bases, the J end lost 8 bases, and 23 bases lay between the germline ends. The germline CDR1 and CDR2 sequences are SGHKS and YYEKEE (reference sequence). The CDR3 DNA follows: TGTGCCAGCAGCTTAACTCCCTCTAAACAGGGTTCCGATGAGCAGTTCTTC. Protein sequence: CASSLTPSKQGSDEQFF.

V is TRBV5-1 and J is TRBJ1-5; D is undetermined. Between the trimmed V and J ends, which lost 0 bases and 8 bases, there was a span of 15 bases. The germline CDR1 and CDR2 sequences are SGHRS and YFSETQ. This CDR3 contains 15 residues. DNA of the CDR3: TGCGCCAGCAGCTTGGGCGGCGAGAGAATAGAGCCCCAGCATTTT. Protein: CASSLGGERIEPQHF.

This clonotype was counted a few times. The CDR3 region has the DNA TGTGCCAGCAGCGTGGGACAATCCGGGGGAGAGACCCAGTACTTC. Protein sequence: CASSVGQSGGETQYF. The chain links TRBV7-9 to TRBJ2-5; D possibly matches TRBD1 or TRBD2 (6 bases each). V dropped 5 bases and J dropped 4 bases, with 17 bases sitting between them. This CDR3 region has 15 residues. Germline V gene lookup returns CDR1 SEHNR and CDR2 FQNEAQ (reference sequence).

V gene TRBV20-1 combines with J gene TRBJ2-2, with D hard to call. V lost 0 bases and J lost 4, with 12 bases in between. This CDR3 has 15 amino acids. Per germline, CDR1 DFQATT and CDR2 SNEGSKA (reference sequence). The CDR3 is CSARDREVPTGELFF. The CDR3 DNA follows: TGCAGTGCTAGAGATCGAGAGGTTCCCACCGGGGAGCTGTTTTTT.

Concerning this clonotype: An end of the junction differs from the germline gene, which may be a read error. The CDR3 DNA reads as TGTGCCATCAGTATATCATGGCAGGGCTACAATGGGCAGTTCTTC. Protein: CAISISWQGYNGQFF. The chain has TRBV10-3 and TRBJ2-1, with D maybe TRBD1 (5 bases). From germline, CDR1 is ENHRY and CDR2 SYGVKD. This CDR3 region has 15 residues.

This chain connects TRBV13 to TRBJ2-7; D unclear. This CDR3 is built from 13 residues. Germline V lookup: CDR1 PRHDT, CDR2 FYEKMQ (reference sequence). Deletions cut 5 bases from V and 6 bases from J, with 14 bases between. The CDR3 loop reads CASSLRKATEQYF. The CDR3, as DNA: TGTGCCAGCAGCCTTAGGAAGGCGACCGAGCAGTACTTC.

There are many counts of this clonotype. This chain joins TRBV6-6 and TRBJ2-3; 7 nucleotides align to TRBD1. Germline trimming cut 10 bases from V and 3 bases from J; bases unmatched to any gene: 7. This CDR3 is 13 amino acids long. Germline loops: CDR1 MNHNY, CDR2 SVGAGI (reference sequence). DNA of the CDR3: TGTGCCACGCACAGGGGAGATACAGATACGCAGTATTTT. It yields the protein CATHRGDTDTQYF.

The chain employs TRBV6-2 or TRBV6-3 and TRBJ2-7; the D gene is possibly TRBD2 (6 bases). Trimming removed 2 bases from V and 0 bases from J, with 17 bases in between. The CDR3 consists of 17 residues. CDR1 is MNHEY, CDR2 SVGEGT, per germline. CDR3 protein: CASSYGAAGRSSYEQYF. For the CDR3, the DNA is TGTGCCAGCAGTTACGGGGCTGCGGGGCGAAGCTCCTACGAGCAGTACTTC.

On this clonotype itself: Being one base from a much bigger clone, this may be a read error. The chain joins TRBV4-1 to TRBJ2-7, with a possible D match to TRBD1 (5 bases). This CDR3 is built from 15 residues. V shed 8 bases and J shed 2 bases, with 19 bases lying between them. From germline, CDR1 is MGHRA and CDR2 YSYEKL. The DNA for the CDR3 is TGCGCCAGCGCGTTAGGAACAGGTAGCCCCTACGAGCAGTACTTC. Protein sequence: CASALGTGSPYEQYF.

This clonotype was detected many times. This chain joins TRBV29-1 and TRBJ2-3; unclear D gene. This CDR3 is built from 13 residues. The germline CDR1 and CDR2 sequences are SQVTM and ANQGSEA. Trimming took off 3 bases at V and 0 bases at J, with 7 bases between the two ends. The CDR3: CSVDNQSTDTQYF. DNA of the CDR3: TGCAGCGTTGACAATCAAAGCACAGATACGCAGTATTTT.

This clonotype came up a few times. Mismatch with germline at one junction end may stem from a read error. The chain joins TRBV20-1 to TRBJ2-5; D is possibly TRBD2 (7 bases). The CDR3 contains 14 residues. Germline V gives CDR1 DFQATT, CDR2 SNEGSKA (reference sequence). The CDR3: CSANIPRGQGTQYF. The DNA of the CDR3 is TGCAGTGCCAACATACCGCGGGGGCAAGGGACCCAGTACTTC.

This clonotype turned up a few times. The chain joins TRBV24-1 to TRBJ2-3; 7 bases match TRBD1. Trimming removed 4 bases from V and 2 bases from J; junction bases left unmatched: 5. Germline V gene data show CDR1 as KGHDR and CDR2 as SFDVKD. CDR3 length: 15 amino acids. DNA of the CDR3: TGTGCCACCAGTGAAGGGCAGGGGGACACAGATACGCAGTATTTT. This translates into CATSEGQGDTDTQYF.

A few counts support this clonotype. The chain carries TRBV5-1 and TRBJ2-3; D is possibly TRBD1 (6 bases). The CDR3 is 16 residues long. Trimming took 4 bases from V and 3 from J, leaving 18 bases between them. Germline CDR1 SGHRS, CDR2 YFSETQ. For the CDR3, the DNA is TGCGCCAGCAGCCCGTTTTTGGCAGGGGCTACAGATACGCAGTATTTT. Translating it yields CASSPFLAGATDTQYF.

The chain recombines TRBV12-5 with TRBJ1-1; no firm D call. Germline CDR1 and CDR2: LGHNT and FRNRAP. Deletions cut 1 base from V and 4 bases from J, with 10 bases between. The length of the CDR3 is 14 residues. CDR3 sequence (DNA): TGTGCTAGTGGTTTGGAAACGGGAGGCACTGAAGCTTTCTTT. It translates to CASGLETGGTEAFF.

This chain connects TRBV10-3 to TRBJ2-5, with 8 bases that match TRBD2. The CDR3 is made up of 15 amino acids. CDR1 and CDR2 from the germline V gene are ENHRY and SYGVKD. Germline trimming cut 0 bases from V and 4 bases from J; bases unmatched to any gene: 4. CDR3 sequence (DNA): TGTGCCATCAGTGAGTCGCCGGGAGGGGCAGAGACCCAGTACTTC. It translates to CAISESPGGAETQYF.

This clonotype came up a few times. The CDR3 DNA reads as TGTGCCAGCGGGGACAGGGCCCGCACAGATACGCAGTATTTT. Residues: CASGDRARTDTQYF. The chain links TRBV6-5 to TRBJ2-3; 9 positions match TRBD1. CDR3 length: 14 amino acids. After removal of 8 bases from V and 1 base from J, the junction contained 4 bases not matched to a gene. Germline V gives CDR1 MNHEY, CDR2 SVGAGI.

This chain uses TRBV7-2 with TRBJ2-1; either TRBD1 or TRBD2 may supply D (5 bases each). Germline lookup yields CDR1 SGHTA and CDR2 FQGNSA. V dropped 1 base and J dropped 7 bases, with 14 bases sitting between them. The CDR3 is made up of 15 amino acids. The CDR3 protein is CASSLVWGPENEQFF. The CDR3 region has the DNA TGTGCCAGCAGCTTAGTTTGGGGACCTGAGAATGAGCAGTTCTTC.

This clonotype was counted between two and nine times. The CDR3 spells CASSPRGRGDTF. As DNA, the CDR3 is TGTGCCAGCAGTCCCAGAGGCCGAGGCGACACCTTC. The chain has TRBV28 and TRBJ1-2, with D unclear. Germline lookup yields CDR1 MDHEN and CDR2 SYDVKM. V lost 5 bases to trimming and J lost 12 bases, with 16 bases between them. The CDR3 runs to 12 residues.

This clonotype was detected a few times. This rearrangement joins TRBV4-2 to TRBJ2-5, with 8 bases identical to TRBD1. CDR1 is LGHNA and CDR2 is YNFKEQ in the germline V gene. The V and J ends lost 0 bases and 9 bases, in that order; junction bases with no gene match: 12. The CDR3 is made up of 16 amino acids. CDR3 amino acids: CASSQEDRVIVGAQYF. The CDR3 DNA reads TGTGCCAGCAGCCAAGAGGACAGGGTAATTGTGGGGGCCCAGTACTTC.

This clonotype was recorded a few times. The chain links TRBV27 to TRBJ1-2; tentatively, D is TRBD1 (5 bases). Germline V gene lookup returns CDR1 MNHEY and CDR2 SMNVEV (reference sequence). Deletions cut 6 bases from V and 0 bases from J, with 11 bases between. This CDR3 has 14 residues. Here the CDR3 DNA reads TGTGCCAGCAGAGACAGCGTACCTAACTATGGCTACACCTTC. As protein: CASRDSVPNYGYTF.

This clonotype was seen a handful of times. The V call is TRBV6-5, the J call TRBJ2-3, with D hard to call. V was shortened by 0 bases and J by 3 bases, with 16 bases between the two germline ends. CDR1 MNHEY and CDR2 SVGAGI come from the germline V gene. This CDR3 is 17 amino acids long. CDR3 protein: CASSYSILDHSTDTQYF. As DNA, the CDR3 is TGTGCCAGCAGTTACTCGATTTTGGACCATAGTACAGATACGCAGTATTTT.

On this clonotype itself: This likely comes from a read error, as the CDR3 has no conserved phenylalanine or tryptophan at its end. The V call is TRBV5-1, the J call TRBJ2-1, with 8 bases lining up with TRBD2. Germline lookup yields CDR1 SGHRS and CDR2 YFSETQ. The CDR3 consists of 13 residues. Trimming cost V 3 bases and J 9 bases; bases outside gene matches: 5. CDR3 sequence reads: CASSSTSVGEQFV. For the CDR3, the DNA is TGCGCCAGCAGCTCGACTAGCGTTGGTGAGCAGTTCGTC.

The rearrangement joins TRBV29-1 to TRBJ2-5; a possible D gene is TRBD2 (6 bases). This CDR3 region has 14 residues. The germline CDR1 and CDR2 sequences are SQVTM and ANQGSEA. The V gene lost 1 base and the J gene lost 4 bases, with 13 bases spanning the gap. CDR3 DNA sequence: TGCAGCGTTGAAGGGGGAGGATCTCCAGAGACCCAGTACTTC. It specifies CSVEGGGSPETQYF. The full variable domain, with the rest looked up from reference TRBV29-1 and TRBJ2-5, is SAVISQKPSRDICQRGTSLTIQCQVDSQVTMMFWYRQQPGQSLTLIATANQGSEATYESGFVIDKFPISRPNLTFSTLTVSNMSPEDSSIYLCSVEGGGSPETQYFGPGTRLLVL.

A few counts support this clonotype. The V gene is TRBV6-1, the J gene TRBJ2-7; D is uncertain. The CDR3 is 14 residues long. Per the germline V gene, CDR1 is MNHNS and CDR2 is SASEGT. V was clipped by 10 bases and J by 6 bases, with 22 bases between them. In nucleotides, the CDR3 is TGTGCCACCCAGGAGATCCTGGGTTCAGTCGAGCAGTACTTC. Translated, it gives CATQEILGSVEQYF.

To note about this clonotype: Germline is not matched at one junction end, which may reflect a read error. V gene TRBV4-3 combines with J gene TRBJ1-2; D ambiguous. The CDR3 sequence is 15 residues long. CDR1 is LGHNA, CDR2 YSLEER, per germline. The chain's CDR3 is CASSQDLSVNYGYTF. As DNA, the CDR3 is TGCGCCAGCAGCCAAGATCTATCAGTCAACTATGGTTACACCTTC.

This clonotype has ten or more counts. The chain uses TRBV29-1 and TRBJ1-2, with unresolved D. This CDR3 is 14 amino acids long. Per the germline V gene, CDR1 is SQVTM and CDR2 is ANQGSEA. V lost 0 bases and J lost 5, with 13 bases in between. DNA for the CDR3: TGCAGCGTTGAAGACACAGTGCTATTTTATGGCTACACCTTC. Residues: CSVEDTVLFYGYTF.